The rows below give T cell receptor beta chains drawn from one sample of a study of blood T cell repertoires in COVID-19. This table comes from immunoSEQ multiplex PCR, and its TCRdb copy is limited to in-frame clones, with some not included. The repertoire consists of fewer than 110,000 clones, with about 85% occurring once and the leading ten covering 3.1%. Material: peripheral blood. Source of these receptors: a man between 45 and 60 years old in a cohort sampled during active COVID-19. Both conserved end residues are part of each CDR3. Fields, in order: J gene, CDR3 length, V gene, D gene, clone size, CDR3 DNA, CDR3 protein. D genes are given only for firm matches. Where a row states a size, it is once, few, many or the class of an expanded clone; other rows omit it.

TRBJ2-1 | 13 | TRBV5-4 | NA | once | TGTGCCAGCAGCTTACAGGGCGCCAATGAGCAGTTCTTC | CASSLQGANEQFF
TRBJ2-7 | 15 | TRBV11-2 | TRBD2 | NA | TGTGCCAGCAGCCTAATGACTAGCGGAGGGGACGAGCAGTACTTC | CASSLMTSGGDEQYF
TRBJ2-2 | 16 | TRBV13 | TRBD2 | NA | TGTGCCAGCAGCTTCTGGACTAGCGGGGGCACCGGGGAGCTGTTTTTT | CASSFWTSGGTGELFF
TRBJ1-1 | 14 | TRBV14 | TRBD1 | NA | TGTGCCAGCAGACGACAGGGCGCGAACACTGAAGCTTTCTTT | CASRRQGANTEAFF
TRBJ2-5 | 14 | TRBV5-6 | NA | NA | TGTGCCAGCAGCCGTACAGGGATAGGTGAGACCCAGTACTTC | CASSRTGIGETQYF
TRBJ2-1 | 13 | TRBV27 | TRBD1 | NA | TGTGCCAGCAAGGGACAGGGTTACAATGAGCAGTTCTTC | CASKGQGYNEQFF
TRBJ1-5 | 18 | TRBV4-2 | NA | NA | TGTGCCAGCAGCCAAGATCGGCCTCAGGCGTATAGCAATCAGCCCCAGCATTTT | CASSQDRPQAYSNQPQHF
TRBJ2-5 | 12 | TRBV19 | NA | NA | TGTGCCAGTAGTCCCCCGGGTTTGGCCCAGTACTTC | CASSPPGLAQYF
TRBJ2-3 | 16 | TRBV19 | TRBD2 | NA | TGTGCCAGTAGTGTACTAGCGGGGGGGAGCACAGATACGCAGTATTTT | CASSVLAGGSTDTQYF
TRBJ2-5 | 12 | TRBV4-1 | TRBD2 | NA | TGCGCCAGCAGCCGGGAGGGAGAGACCCAGTACTTC | CASSREGETQYF
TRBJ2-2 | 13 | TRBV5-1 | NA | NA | TGCGCCAGCAGCTTGGCAGGGTCACGGGAGCTGTTTTTT | CASSLAGSRELFF
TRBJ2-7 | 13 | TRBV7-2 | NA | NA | TGTGCCAGCAGCCCGACTATATCGACCGAGCAGTACTTC | CASSPTISTEQYF
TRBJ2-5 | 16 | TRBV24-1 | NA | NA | TGTGCCACCAGTGATTTGCGGGCCGGGGTCCAAGAGACCCAGTACTTC | CATSDLRAGVQETQYF
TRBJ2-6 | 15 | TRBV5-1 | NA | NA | TGCGCCAGCAGCTTGTACGGGGCTGGGGCCAACGTCCTGACTTTC | CASSLYGAGANVLTF
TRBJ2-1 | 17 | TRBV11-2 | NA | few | TGTGCCAGCAGCTTAGATATCCCGGGACTGCTTTACAATGAGCAGTTCTTC | CASSLDIPGLLYNEQFF
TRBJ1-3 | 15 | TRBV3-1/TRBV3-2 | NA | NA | TGTGCCAGCAGCCAAGATCCCCTCTCTGGAAACACCATATATTTT | CASSQDPLSGNTIYF
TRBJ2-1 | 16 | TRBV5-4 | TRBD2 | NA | TGTGCCAGCAGCTTAAGGACTAGCGGGGTCTACAATGAGCAGTTCTTC | CASSLRTSGVYNEQFF
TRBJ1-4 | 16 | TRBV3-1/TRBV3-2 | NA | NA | TGTGCCAGCAGCAAAAATCTCGGGGGAACTAATGAAAAACTGTTTTTT | CASSKNLGGTNEKLFF
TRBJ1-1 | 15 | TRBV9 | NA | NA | TGTGCCAGCAGCGTGTTTCCGAGTATTGCTCCTGAAGCTTTCTTT | CASSVFPSIAPEAFF
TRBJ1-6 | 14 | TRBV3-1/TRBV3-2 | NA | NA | TGTGCCAGCAGCCATGGCAGGCAAAATTCACCCCTCCACTTT | CASSHGRQNSPLHF
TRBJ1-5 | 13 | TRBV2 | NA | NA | TGTGCCAGCAGCATTCTACAGAATCAGCCCCAGCATTTT | CASSILQNQPQHF
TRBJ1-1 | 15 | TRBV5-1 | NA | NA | TGCGCCAGCAGCTTGCGCCCCCAAGGGGCCACTGAAGCTTTCTTT | CASSLRPQGATEAFF
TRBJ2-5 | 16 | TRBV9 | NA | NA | TGTGCCAGCAGCCCTCAACGTCGGGGACTCCAAGAGACCCAGTACTTC | CASSPQRRGLQETQYF
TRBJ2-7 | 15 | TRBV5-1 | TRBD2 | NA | TGCGCCAGCAGCCTCGGGACTAGCGGTCCCTACGAGCAGTACTTC | CASSLGTSGPYEQYF